The rows below give T cell receptor beta chains drawn from one sample of a study of control samples from healthy donors and cancer patients. Produced via immunoSEQ multiplex PCR; TCRdb's table is partial and in-frame only. This table holds 200,000 or so clones, roughly 94% found once. The sequenced sample was blood. These TCRs come from a man aged 50 or older in good health. Both conserved end residues are part of each CDR3. The D gene is left open where the match is weak. A clone size is listed for some rows: how often the clone was seen (once, few, many), or a class if it is expanded.

v_call,j_call,clone_size,d_call,cdr3_nt,cdr3_aa
TRBV9,TRBJ1-2,.,TRBD1,TGTGCCAGCAGCCCACAGACGTCCAGGGGGCACTATGGCTACACCTTC,CASSPQTSRGHYGYTF
TRBV28,TRBJ1-4,.,TRBD1,TGTGCCAGCAGTTTGGGGACAGGGCGTGAAAAACTGTTTTTT,CASSLGTGREKLFF
TRBV18,TRBJ2-7,once,TRBD1,TGTGCCAGCTCAATAAGCCGGGACAGGGGAACAACATACGAGCAGTACTTC,CASSISRDRGTTYEQYF
TRBV12-5,TRBJ2-3,.,.,TGTGCTAGTGGTTTGGAAGAAGAGGATACGCAGTATTTT,CASGLEEEDTQYF
TRBV6-5,TRBJ1-5,.,.,TGTGCCAGCAGTTATTCGGCTTACAATCAGCCCCAGCATTTT,CASSYSAYNQPQHF
TRBV5-4,TRBJ2-2,.,TRBD2,TGTGCCAGCAGCTTCGGACTAGCGGACAACGGGGAGCTGTTTTTT,CASSFGLADNGELFF
TRBV28,TRBJ1-1,.,.,TGTGCCAGCAGCCGCTATACTGAAGCTTTCTTT,CASSRYTEAFF
TRBV19,TRBJ1-6,once,TRBD1,TGTGCCAGTAGATCATACAGGGGGCTGACTAATTCACCCCTCCACTTT,CASRSYRGLTNSPLHF
TRBV2,TRBJ2-2,.,.,TGTGCCAGCAGATCGCAGGGGACCTCGAACACCGGGGAGCTGTTTTTT,CASRSQGTSNTGELFF
TRBV28,TRBJ1-5,.,.,TGTGCCAGCGGAGGTCGGGGATACAATCAGCCCCAGCATTTT,CASGGRGYNQPQHF
TRBV28,TRBJ1-1,few,.,TGTGCCAGCAGGACAGTTATGAACACTGAAGCTTTCTTT,CASRTVMNTEAFF
TRBV19,TRBJ1-1,.,.,TGTGCCAGTAGTGTATCTGGGACGACTGAAGCTTTCTTT,CASSVSGTTEAFF
TRBV3-1/TRBV3-2,TRBJ1-2,.,.,TGTGCCAGCAGCCACCCCATAGGCGGCTACACCTTC,CASSHPIGGYTF
TRBV11-1,TRBJ2-5,.,TRBD2,TGTGCCAGCACCACACGTCCACTAGCGGCCGGGGAGACCCAGTACTTC,CASTTRPLAAGETQYF
TRBV27,TRBJ1-6,.,TRBD1,TGTGCCAGCAGTGTGGGACAGGGGGCGCGCTATAATTCACCCCTCCACTTT,CASSVGQGARYNSPLHF
TRBV10-2,TRBJ1-5,.,TRBD1,TGCGCCAGCAGTTTGGACAGGGACCAGCCCCAGCATTTT,CASSLDRDQPQHF
TRBV27,TRBJ2-3,once,.,TGTGCCAGCAGCCCGTGGTCCACAGATACGCAGTATTTT,CASSPWSTDTQYF
TRBV30,TRBJ1-4,.,.,TGTGCCTGGAGTAGATACAACTACGGCAATGAAAAACTGTTTTTT,CAWSRYNYGNEKLFF
TRBV19,TRBJ1-1,.,.,TGTGCCAGTAGTATAGATCCAGGGTCGAACACTGAAGCTTTCTTT,CASSIDPGSNTEAFF
TRBV19,TRBJ1-3,.,.,TGTGCCAGTAGTACGGATATATGGGGTGTGAGGAACACCATATATTTT,CASSTDIWGVRNTIYF